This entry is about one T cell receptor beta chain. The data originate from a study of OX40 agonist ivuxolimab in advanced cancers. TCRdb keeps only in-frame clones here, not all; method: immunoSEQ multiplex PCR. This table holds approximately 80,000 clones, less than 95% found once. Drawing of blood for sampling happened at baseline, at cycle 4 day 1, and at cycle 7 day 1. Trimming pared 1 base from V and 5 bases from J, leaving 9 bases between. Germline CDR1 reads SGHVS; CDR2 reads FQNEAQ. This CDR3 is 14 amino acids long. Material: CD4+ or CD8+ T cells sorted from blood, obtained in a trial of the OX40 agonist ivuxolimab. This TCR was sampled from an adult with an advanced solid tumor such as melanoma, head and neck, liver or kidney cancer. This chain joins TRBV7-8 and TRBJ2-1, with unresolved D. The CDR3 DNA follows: TGTGCCAGCAGCTTAGTTCACGGAGACAATGAGCAGTTCTTC. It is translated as CASSLVHGDNEQFF.